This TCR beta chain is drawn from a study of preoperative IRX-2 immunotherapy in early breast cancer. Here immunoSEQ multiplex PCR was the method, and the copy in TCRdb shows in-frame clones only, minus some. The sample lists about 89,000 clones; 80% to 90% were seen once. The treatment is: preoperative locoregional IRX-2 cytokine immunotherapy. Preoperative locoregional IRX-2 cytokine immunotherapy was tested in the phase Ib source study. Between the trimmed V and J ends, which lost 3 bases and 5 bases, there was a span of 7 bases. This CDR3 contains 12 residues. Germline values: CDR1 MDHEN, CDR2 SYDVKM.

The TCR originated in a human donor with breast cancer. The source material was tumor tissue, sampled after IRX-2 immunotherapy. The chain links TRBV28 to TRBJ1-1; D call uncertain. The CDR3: CASSLAKTEAFF. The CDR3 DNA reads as TGTGCCAGCAGTTTGGCAAAAACTGAAGCTTTCTTT. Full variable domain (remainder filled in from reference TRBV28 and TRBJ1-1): DVKVTQSSRYLVKRTGEKVFLECVQDMDHENMFWYRQDPGLGLRLIYFSYDVKMKEKGDIPEGYSVSREKKERFSLILESASTNQTSMYLCASSLAKTEAFFGQGTRLTVV.